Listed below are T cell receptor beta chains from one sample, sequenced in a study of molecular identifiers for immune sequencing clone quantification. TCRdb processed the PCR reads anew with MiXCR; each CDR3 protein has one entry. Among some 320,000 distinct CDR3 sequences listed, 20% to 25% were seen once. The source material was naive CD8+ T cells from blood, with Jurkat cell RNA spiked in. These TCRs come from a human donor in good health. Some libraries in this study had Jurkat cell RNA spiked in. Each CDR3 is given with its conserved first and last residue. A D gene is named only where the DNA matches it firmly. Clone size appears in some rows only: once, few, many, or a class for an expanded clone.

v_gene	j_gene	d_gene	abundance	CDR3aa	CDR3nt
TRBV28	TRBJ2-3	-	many	CASSLLQGTRTDTQYF	TGTGCCAGCAGTTTACTACAGGGAACCCGGACAGATACGCAGTATTTT
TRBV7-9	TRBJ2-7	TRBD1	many	CASSSRQGGYEQYF	TGTGCCAGCAGCTCCCGACAGGGTGGGTACGAGCAGTACTTC
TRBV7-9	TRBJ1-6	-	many	CASSLGGPATGDSPLHF	TGTGCCAGCAGCTTAGGAGGTCCAGCCACGGGGGATTCACCCCTCCACTTT
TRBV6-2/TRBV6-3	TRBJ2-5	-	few	CASMRIGIQETQYF	TGTGCCAGCATGAGAATTGGGATACAAGAGACCCAGTACTTC
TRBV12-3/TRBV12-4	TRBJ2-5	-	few	CASSLMEGADQETQYF	TGTGCCAGCAGTTTGATGGAAGGGGCAGACCAAGAGACCCAGTACTTC
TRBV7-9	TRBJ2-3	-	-	CASSFPDPEGTQYF	TGTGCCAGCAGCTTCCCGGACCCGGAGGGTACGCAGTATTTT
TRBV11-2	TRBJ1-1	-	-	CASSFYTNAEAFF	TGTGCCAGCAGCTTCTATACTAACGCTGAAGCTTTCTTT
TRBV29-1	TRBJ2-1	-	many	CSKKTPIGNEQFF	TGCAGCAAAAAAACCCCAATTGGTAATGAGCAGTTCTTC
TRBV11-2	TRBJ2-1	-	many	CASSLVIPLADEQFF	TGTGCCAGCAGCTTAGTGATACCACTAGCTGATGAGCAGTTCTTC
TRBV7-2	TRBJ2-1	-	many	CASSLRSGSYNEQFF	TGTGCCAGCAGCTTAAGGAGCGGCTCCTACAATGAGCAGTTCTTC
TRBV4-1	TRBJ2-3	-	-	CASSQGEPDTQYF	TGCGCCAGCAGCCAGGGCGAGCCCGATACGCAGTATTTT
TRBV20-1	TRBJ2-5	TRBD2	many	CSARQSGRQETQYF	TGCAGTGCTAGGCAAAGCGGGAGACAAGAGACCCAGTACTTC
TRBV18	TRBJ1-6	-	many	CASSPTSAGVYNSPLHF	TGTGCCAGCTCCCCCACCTCGGCAGGCGTTTATAATTCACCCCTCCACTTT
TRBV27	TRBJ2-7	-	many	CASSYQSSTEQYF	TGTGCCAGCAGTTACCAATCTAGTACCGAGCAGTACTTC
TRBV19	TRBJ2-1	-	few	CASSIWAVADNEQFF	TGTGCCAGTAGTATTTGGGCAGTAGCTGACAATGAGCAGTTCTTC
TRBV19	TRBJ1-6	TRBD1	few	CASSIDIAPDRASPLHF	TGTGCCAGTAGTATAGATATCGCCCCCGACAGGGCTTCACCCCTCCACTTT
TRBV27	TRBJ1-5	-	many	CASSVQGSWQPQHF	TGTGCCAGCAGTGTACAGGGTTCCTGGCAGCCCCAGCATTTT
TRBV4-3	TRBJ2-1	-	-	CASSLERATHNEQFF	TGCGCCAGCAGTTTGGAGCGGGCCACCCACAATGAGCAGTTCTTC
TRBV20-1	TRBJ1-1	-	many	CSARERGSTEAFF	TGCAGTGCTAGAGAGCGGGGGAGCACTGAAGCTTTCTTT
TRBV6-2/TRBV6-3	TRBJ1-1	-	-	CASREGTGTEAFF	TGTGCCAGCAGAGAAGGAACCGGGACTGAAGCTTTCTTT
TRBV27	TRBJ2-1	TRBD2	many	CASSPTGGGLHRQFF	TGTGCCAGCAGTCCAACGGGGGGGGGGCTACATCGGCAGTTCTTC
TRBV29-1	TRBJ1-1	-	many	CSVGGSLNTEAFF	TGCAGCGTTGGGGGGAGCTTGAACACTGAAGCTTTCTTT
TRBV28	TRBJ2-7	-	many	CATAIGATYEQYF	TGTGCCACCGCCATTGGAGCAACCTACGAGCAGTACTTC
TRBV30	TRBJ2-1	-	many	CAWSAVRAEQFF	TGTGCCTGGAGTGCCGTGCGTGCTGAGCAGTTCTTC
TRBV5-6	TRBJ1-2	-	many	CASSLGRTNYGYTF	TGTGCCAGCAGCTTGGGACGGACCAACTATGGCTACACCTTC
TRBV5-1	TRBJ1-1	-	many	CASSLTVRDTEAFF	TGCGCCAGCAGCTTGACGGTCAGGGACACTGAAGCTTTCTTT
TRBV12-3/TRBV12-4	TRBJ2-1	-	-	CASRQHPQDKGKDEQFF	TGTGCCAGCAGGCAACACCCCCAAGACAAGGGTAAGGATGAGCAGTTCTTC
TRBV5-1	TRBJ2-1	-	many	CASRINNEQFF	TGCGCCAGCAGAATAAACAATGAGCAGTTCTTC
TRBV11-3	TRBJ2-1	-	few	CASSSLRSNEQFF	TGTGCCAGCAGCTCCCTTCGAAGCAATGAGCAGTTCTTC
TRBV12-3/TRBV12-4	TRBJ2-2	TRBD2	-	CASSLGTSGSTGELVF	TGTGCCAGCAGTCTTGGGACTAGCGGTAGCACCGGGGAGCTGGTTTTT
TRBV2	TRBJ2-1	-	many	CASIEGGGYNEQFF	TGTGCCAGCATCGAGGGGGGTGGATACAATGAGCAGTTCTTC
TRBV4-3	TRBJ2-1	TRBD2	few	CASSPDGAGGAYNEQFF	TGCGCCAGCAGCCCTGATGGGGCGGGAGGGGCCTACAATGAGCAGTTCTTC
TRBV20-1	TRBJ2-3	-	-	CSATSSGGAYWVSADTQYF	TGCAGTGCAACCTCGTCCGGGGGCGCATATTGGGTTTCCGCAGATACGCAGTATTTT
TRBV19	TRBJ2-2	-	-	CASRFGVTWELFF	TGTGCCAGTAGGTTCGGGGTCACCTGGGAGCTGTTTTTT
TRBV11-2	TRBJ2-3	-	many	CASSLSVGGFDTQYF	TGTGCCAGCAGCTTATCGGTGGGGGGCTTTGATACGCAGTATTTT
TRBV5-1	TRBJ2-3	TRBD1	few	CATRQGGYTDTQYF	TGCGCCACTCGACAAGGGGGCTACACAGATACGCAGTATTTT
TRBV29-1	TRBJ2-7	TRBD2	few	CSVFSGDSYEQYF	TGCAGCGTCTTTAGCGGGGACTCCTACGAGCAGTACTTC
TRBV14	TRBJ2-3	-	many	CASSQLRESTDTQYF	TGTGCCAGCAGCCAATTACGGGAGAGCACAGATACGCAGTATTTT
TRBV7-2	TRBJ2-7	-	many	CASSSHRDGSYEQYF	TGTGCCAGCAGCTCCCATCGGGACGGAAGCTACGAGCAGTACTTC
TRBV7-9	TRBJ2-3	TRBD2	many	CASSPTSGGAVDTQYF	TGTGCCAGCAGCCCGACTAGCGGGGGGGCCGTAGATACGCAGTATTTT